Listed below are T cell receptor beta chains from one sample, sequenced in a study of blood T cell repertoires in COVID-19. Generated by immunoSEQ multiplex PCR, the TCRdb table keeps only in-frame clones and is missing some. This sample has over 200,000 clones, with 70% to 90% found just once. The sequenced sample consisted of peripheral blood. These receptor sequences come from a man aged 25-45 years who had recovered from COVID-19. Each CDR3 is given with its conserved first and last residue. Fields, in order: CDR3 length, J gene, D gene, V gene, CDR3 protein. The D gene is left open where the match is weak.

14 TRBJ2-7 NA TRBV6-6 CASSPTATTYEQYF
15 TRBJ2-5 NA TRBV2 CASSEGRQGSETQYF
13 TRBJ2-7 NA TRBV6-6 CASSSSPTYEQYF
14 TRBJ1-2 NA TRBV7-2 CASSLVPPGAGYTF
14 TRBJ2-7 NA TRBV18 CASSPSGSSYEQYF
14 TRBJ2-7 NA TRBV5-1 CASSLGSPSYEQYF
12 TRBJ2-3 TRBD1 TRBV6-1 CASSDTGEREYF
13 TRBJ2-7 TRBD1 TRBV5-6 CASSFGQGDEQYF
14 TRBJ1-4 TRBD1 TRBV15 CATDRGRTNEKLFF
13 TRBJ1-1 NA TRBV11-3 CASSLQRDTEAFF
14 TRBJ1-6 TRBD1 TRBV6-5 CASRTGTGGSPLHF
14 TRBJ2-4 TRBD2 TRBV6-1 CASSEGGTNRFQYF
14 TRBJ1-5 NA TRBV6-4 CASSPGESNQPQHF
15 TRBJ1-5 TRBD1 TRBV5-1 CASSYQGGSNQPQHF
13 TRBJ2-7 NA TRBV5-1 CASSLPIPYEQYF
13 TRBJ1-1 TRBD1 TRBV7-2 CASSLEGGLKAFF
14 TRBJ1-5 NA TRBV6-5 CASRTRRGNQPQHF
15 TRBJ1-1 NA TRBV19 CASSIQARTPGEAFF
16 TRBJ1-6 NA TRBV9 CASSLWEAGYNSPLHF
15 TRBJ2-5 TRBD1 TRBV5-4 CASSLQGTVKETQYF
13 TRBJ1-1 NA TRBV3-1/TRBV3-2 CASSPRGDTEAFF
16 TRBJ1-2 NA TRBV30 CAWSVLGASFPYGYTF
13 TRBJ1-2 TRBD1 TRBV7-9 CASSLPTGKGYTF
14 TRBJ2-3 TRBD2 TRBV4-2 CASSPGLSTDTQYF
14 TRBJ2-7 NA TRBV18 CASSPGAGSYEQYF
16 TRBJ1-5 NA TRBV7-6 CASSQGSPVSNQPQHF